Listed below are T cell receptor beta chains from one sample, sequenced in a study of breast tumors, draining lymph nodes, adjacent tissues. Each CDR3 protein is one row after TCRdb ran MiXCR on the multiplex PCR reads. The sample lists around 230,000 distinct CDR3 sequences, under 40% occurring once. The sample consisted of axillary lymph node tissue. These receptors came from a female donor with breast cancer. Some clones in this sample may be carry-over from other donors' samples. The CDR3 runs from the conserved cysteine through the conserved F or W. The D gene is left open where the match is weak. Clone size is shown for a subset of rows, as once, few, many or a class of expanded clone.

d_call	v_call	j_call	clone_size	cdr3_aa	cdr3_nt
TRBD1	TRBV20-1	TRBJ1-5	.	CSAVRGGTTNQPQHF	TGCAGTGCGGTCAGGGGGGGGACAACTAATCAGCCTCAGCATTTT
.	TRBV2	TRBJ1-2	many	CASKWEGGYTF	TGTGCCAGCAAGTGGGAAGGTGGCTACACCTTC
TRBD1	TRBV6-6	TRBJ1-2	.	CASRLQGTYGYTF	TGTGCCAGCAGACTACAGGGGACCTATGGCTACACCTTC
TRBD2	TRBV19	TRBJ2-3	many	CASSRLAGGVDTQYF	TGTGCCAGTAGCCGCCTAGCGGGAGGGGTAGATACGCAGTATTTT
TRBD2	TRBV4-1	TRBJ2-7	many	CASSHTSATYEQYF	TGCGCCAGCAGCCACACTAGCGCAACCTACGAGCAGTACTTC
.	TRBV12-5	TRBJ2-3	many	CASGLRSQGDTQYF	TGTGCTAGTGGTTTGAGGTCCCAAGGAGATACGCAGTATTTT
.	TRBV7-2	TRBJ1-5	many	CASSLMLGKYQPQHF	TGTGCCAGCAGCTTAATGCTGGGGAAGTATCAGCCCCAGCATTTT
.	TRBV9	TRBJ1-2	many	CASSVTGSWGYTF	TGTGCCAGCAGCGTGACAGGTTCCTGGGGCTACACCTTC
TRBD1	TRBV5-1	TRBJ1-2	few	CASTPTGSGYGYTF	TGCGCCAGCACCCCGACAGGGTCGGGCTATGGCTACACCTTC
.	TRBV5-1	TRBJ2-1	many	CASSLGESYNEQFF	TGCGCCAGCAGCTTGGGGGAGTCCTACAATGAGCAGTTCTTC
.	TRBV24-1	TRBJ2-5	.	CATSGSGQGYETQYF	TGTGCCACCAGTGGTAGTGGGCAGGGATATGAGACCCAGTACTTC
TRBD2	TRBV11-2	TRBJ2-5	many	CASSSGTSHETQYF	TGTGCCAGCAGCTCCGGGACTAGCCACGAGACCCAGTACTTC
.	TRBV20-1	TRBJ2-1	.	CSAKHRGGVNEQFF	TGCAGTGCTAAGCACAGGGGAGGTGTCAATGAGCAGTTCTTC
.	TRBV7-3	TRBJ1-6	many	CASSATGTANSPLHF	TGTGCCAGCAGCGCGACCGGGACGGCAAATTCACCCCTCCACTTT
TRBD1	TRBV6-6	TRBJ1-3	many	CASSLRSPTGRAGNTIYF	TGTGCCAGCAGTCTACGTTCGCCGACAGGGCGAGCTGGAAACACCATATATTTT
TRBD2	TRBV7-9	TRBJ2-5	.	CASSLSAGGLGETQYF	TGTGCCAGCAGCTTATCAGCGGGAGGCCTTGGGGAGACCCAGTACTTC
TRBD1	TRBV2	TRBJ1-6	many	CASRGQGGNSPLHF	TGTGCCAGCAGGGGACAGGGTGGCAATTCACCCCTCCACTTT
.	TRBV6-6	TRBJ1-1	.	CASTRNPSTEAFF	TGTGCCAGCACACGAAATCCAAGCACTGAAGCTTTCTTT
.	TRBV19	TRBJ1-5	many	CASSIYDQPQHF	TGTGCCAGTAGTATCTATGATCAGCCCCAGCATTTT
TRBD2	TRBV11-1	TRBJ2-5	many	CASSLGSAGAQETQYF	TGTGCCAGCAGCTTAGGATCAGCGGGGGCCCAAGAGACCCAGTACTTC
TRBD2	TRBV24-1	TRBJ2-7	once	CATSGSTSGRRYEQYF	TGTGCCACCAGTGGTTCCACTAGCGGGAGGCGGTACGAGCAGTACTTC
.	TRBV27	TRBJ2-1	.	CAGSSPGTFGNEQFF	TGTGCCGGCAGTTCTCCCGGGACCTTTGGGAATGAGCAGTTCTTC
TRBD1	TRBV13	TRBJ1-6	many	CASSRGTGYGHNSPLHF	TGTGCCAGCAGCCGAGGGACAGGGTATGGCCATAATTCACCCCTCCACTTT
.	TRBV7-2	TRBJ2-1	many	CASSPRGAVNEQFF	TGTGCCAGCAGCCCGAGAGGGGCAGTCAATGAGCAGTTCTTC
.	TRBV7-9	TRBJ2-1	many	CASSPAGPAHNEQFF	TGTGCCAGCAGCCCCGCGGGACCTGCCCACAATGAGCAGTTCTTC